The T cell receptor beta chain under discussion was sequenced for a study of metastatic and nonmetastatic thyroid tumors. About the research overall: For malignant and benign thyroid patients, tumor or nodule tissue and blood were the sources whose repertoires were compared.

Study-level results: Reportedly, malignant thyroid tumors had significantly higher TCR beta diversity than benign nodules, in blood and tumor.

In its sample, this clone was seen a few times. Its antigen is as yet unknown. One junction end does not reproduce the germline sequence, and a read error may be involved. Patients were all untreated before their thyroid surgery. This CDR3 has 11 residues. The germline gives CDR1 MDHEN, CDR2 SYDVKM. In the authors' methods: CDR3 differences across clinicopathological groups were used to build a distant-metastasis classifier for papillary thyroid cancer. TCRdb ran MiXCR on the PCR reads. It is TCRdb's table, rather than the study itself, that gives the V and J calls and clone size. Among about 93,000 clones listed, roughly 13% were seen once.

This receptor was identified in a female donor with papillary thyroid cancer or a benign thyroid nodule (not recorded which). Some clones in this sample may be carry-over from other donors' samples. Sequencing was carried out using blood. The chain uses TRBV28 and TRBJ1-2; 7 bases map to TRBD1. The DNA for the CDR3 is TGTGCCACTGGTGTTAGAGGGGGCTGCACCTTC. As protein: CATGVRGGCTF.